This T cell receptor beta chain derives from a study of T cell responses to AZD1222 COVID-19 vaccine. Assay used: immunoSEQ multiplex PCR; TCRdb lists only in-frame clones, some missing. The sample comprises about 210,000 clones, roughly 94% of which are singletons, and around 1.7% rests with the top ten. A word on this clone: Its antigen is not known.

The CDR3 extends over 14 amino acids. Germline V CDR1 and CDR2: SGHRS, YFSETQ. V dropped 0 bases and J dropped 9 bases, with 13 bases sitting between them. Study-level results: Nearly half of spike-specific TCRs reportedly target unmutated variant regions. Among those given AZD1222, only 6 or 7 were seropositive at baseline. Possibly, clonal diversity was underestimated; donors were largely white British and included more females.

This sample comprised peripheral blood, obtained 28 days after the second dose of the MenACWY control vaccine. This clonotype originated in an adult who received the MenACWY meningococcal vaccine as a control. The chain uses TRBV5-1 and TRBJ2-1, with D possibly being TRBD2 (5 bases). CDR3 coding DNA: TGCGCCAGCAGCTTGGATACCGGGAATCGTGAGCAGTTCTTC. This codes for CASSLDTGNREQFF.